The sequence of this TCR beta chain was determined in a study of blood T cell repertoires in COVID-19. Study information: The samples span acute and convalescent COVID-19 from the United States, Italy and Spain.

The CDR3 sequence is 15 residues long. V lost 3 bases, J lost 8 bases, and 17 bases lay in between. Germline-derived CDR1 and CDR2 are KGHSH and LQKENI. Repertoires were generated with immunoSEQ multiplex PCR, while TCRdb's copy carries only in-frame clones and drops some. The sample includes about 210,000 clones, roughly 77% of them seen just once. The chain has TRBV18 and TRBJ2-1; tentatively, D is TRBD2 (5 bases). The source material was PBMCs or T cells enriched from blood (not recorded which). This TCR derives from a man aged 40-55 years who had recovered from COVID-19. CDR3 loop: CASSPSGSGGDEQFF. The CDR3 DNA reads as TGTGCCAGCTCACCTTCCGGGTCAGGAGGCGATGAGCAGTTCTTC.